This section outlines one TCR beta chain sequence together with its context. Its antigen remains unknown. The TCR beta cDNA libraries contained unique molecular identifiers. Around 460,000 cDNA molecules came from about 1 to 10 million T cells. TCRdb processed the PCR reads anew with MiXCR; each CDR3 protein has one entry. In the table there are roughly 650,000 distinct CDR3 sequences, 55% to 60% of which are singletons. The sample comes from a study of post-analysis software for immune sequencing data. Study-wide points: Five or six TRBV segments (TRBV5-6, TRBV5-1 and TRBV20-1 among them) occurred more frequently in patients than in controls. Significantly lower normalized Chao1 diversity was found in patients with multiple sclerosis relative to controls.

From germline, CDR1 is SGHRS and CDR2 YFSETQ. J lost 5 bases, V lost 5 bases, and 6 bases had no gene match. The CDR3 totals 15 residues. The chain employs TRBV5-1 and TRBJ2-1; 11 bases map to TRBD2. Input material: blood. The receptor comes from a girl aged 2 to 9 with multiple sclerosis. CDR3: CASRELAGDDNEQFF. CDR3 bases: TGCGCCAGCAGAGAACTAGCGGGGGACGACAATGAGCAGTTCTTC.